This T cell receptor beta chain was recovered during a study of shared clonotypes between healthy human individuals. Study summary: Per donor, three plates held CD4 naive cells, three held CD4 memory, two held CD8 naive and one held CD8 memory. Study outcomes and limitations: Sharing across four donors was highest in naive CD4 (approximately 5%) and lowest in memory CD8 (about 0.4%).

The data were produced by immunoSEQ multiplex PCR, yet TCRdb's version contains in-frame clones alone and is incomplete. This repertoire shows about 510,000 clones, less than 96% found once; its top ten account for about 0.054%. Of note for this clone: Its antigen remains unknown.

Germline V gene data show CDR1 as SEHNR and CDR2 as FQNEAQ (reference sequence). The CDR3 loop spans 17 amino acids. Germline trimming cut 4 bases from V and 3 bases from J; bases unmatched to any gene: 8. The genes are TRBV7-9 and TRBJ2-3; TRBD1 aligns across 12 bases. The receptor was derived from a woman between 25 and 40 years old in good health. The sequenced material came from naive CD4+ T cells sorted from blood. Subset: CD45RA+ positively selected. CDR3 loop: CASSSGTGGLGTDTQYF. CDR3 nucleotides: TGTGCCAGCAGCTCCGGGACAGGGGGCCTAGGGACAGATACGCAGTATTTT.